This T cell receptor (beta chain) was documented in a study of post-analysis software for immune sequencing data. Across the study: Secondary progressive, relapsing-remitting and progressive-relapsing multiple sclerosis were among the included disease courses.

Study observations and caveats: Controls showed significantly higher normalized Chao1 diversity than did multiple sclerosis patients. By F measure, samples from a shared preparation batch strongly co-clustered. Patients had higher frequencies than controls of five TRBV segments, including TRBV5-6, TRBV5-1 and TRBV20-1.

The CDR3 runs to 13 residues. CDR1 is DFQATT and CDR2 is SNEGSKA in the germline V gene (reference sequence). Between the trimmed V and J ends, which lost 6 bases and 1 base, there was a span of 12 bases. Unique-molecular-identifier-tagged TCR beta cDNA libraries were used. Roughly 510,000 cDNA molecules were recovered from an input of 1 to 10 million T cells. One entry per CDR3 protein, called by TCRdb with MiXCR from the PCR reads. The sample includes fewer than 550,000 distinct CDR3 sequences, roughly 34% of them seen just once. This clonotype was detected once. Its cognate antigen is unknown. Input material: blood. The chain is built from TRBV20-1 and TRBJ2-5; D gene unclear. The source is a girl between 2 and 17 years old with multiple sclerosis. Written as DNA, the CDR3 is TGCAGTGCACGAAGGCTAACCCAAGAGACCCAGTACTTC. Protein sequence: CSARRLTQETQYF.